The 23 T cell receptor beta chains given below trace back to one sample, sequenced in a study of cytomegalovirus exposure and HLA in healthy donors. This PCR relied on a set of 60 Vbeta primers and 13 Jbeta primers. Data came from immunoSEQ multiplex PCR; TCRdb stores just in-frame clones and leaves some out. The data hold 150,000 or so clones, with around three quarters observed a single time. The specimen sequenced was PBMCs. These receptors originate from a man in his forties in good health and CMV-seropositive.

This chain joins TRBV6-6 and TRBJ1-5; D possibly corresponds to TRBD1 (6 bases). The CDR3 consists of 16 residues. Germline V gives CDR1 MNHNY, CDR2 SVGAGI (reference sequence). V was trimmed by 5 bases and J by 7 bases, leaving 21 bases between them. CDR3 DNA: TGTGCCAGCAGTCGTCACAGGGAATTAGTGAGGCAGCCCCAGCATTTT. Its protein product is CASSRHRELVRQPQHF.

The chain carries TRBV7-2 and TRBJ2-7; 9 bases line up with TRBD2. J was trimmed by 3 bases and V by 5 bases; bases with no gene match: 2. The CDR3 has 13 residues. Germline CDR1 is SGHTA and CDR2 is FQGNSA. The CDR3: CASSAREGYEQYF. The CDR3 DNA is TGTGCCAGCAGCGCGCGGGAGGGCTACGAGCAGTACTTC.

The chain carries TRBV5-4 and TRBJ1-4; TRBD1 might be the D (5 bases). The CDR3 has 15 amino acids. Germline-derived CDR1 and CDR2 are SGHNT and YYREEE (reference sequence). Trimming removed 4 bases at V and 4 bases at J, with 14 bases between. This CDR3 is CASSPTPRDNEKLFF. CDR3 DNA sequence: TGTGCCAGCAGCCCCACTCCCAGGGATAATGAAAAACTGTTTTTT.

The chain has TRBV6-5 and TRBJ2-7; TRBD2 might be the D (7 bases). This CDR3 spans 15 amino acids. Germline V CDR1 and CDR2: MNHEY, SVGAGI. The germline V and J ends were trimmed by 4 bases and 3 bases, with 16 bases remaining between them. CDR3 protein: CASSFRGAGGYEQYF. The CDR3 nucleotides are TGTGCCAGCAGTTTTCGGGGGGCTGGGGGCTACGAGCAGTACTTC.

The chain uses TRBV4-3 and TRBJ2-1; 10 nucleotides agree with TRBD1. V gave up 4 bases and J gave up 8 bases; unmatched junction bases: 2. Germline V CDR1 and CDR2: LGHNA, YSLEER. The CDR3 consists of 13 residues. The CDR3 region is CASSRDRGHEQFF. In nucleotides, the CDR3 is TGCGCCAGCAGCCGCGACAGGGGGCATGAGCAGTTCTTC.

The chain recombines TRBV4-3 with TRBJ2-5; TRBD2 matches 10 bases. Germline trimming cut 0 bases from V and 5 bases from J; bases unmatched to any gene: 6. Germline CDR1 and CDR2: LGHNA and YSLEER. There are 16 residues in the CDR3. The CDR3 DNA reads TGCGCCAGCAGCCAAGACCTAGCGGGAGAAGTGGAGACCCAGTACTTC. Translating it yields CASSQDLAGEVETQYF.

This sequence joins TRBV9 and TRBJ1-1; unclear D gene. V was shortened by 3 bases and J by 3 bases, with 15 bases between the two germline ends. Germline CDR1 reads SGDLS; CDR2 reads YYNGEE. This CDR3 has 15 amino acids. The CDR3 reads CASSGGIPADTEAFF. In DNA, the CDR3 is TGTGCCAGCAGCGGAGGCATCCCAGCCGACACTGAAGCTTTCTTT.

This chain's CDR3 is CAPRTDEQFF. For the CDR3, the DNA is TGTGCCCCGCGGACTGATGAGCAGTTCTTC. V and J are TRBV19 and TRBJ2-1, with D perhaps matching TRBD2 (5 bases). CDR3 length: 10 amino acids. Germline CDR1 LNHDA, CDR2 SQIVND (reference sequence). V lost 11 bases and J lost 8, with 10 bases in between.

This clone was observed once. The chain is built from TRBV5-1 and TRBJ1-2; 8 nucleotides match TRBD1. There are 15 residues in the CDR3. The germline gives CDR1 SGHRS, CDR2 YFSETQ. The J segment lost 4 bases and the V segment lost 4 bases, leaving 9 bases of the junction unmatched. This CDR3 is CASSASTGASYGYTF. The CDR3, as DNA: TGCGCCAGCAGCGCTTCGACAGGGGCCAGCTATGGCTACACCTTC.

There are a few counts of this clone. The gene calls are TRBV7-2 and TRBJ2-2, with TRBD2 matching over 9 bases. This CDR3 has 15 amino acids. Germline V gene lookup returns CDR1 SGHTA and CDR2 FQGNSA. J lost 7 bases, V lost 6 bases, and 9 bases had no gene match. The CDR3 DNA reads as TGTGCCAGCAGTAGGCGGCGGGAGGGTGGCGGGGAGCTGTTTTTT. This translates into CASSRRREGGGELFF. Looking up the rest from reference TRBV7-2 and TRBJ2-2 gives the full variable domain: GAGVSQSPSNKVTEKGKDVELRCDPISGHTALYWYRQSLGQGLEFLIYFQGNSAPDKSGLPSDRFSAERTGGSVSTLTIQRTQQEDSAVYLCASSRRREGGGELFFGEGSRLTVL.

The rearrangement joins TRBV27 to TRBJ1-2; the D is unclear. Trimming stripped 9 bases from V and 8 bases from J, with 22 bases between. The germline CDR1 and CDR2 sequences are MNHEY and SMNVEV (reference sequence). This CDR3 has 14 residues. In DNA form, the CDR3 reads TGTGCCAGTCGTATCACCGGGTCTTTCGACGGCTACACCTTC. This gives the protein CASRITGSFDGYTF.

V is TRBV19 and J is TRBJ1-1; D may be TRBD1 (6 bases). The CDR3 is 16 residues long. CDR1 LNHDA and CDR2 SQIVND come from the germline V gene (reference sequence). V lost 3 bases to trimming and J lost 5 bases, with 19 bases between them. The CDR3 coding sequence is TGTGCCAGTAGTATCAGGGGAAGAAAGGGGACGACTGAAGCTTTCTTT. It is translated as CASSIRGRKGTTEAFF.

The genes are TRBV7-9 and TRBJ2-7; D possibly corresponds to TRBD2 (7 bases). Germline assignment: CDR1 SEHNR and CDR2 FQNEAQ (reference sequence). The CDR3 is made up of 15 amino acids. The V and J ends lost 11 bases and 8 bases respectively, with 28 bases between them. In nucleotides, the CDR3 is TGTGCCGGGGGGAGGGTAACAGGGACCCCCCCTCAGCAGTACTTC. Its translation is CAGGRVTGTPPQQYF.

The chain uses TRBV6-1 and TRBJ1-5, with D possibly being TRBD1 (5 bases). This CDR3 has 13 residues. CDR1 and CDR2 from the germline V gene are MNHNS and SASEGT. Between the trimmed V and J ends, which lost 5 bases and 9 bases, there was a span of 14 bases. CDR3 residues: CASSSLDNGPQHF. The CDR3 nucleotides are TGTGCCAGCAGTTCGCTGGACAATGGGCCCCAGCATTTT.

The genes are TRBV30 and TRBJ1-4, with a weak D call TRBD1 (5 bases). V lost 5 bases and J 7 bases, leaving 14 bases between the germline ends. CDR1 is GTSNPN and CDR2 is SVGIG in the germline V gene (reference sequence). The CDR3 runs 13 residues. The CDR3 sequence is CAWGEGMSEKLFF. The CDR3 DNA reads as TGTGCCTGGGGGGAGGGGATGAGTGAAAAACTGTTTTTT.

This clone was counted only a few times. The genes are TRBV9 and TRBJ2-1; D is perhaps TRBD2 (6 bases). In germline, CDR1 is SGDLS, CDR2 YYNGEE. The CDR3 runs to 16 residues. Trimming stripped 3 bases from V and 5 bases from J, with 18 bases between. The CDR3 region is CASSEEGGDPNNEQFF. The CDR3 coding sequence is TGTGCCAGCAGCGAGGAGGGTGGGGACCCTAACAATGAGCAGTTCTTC.

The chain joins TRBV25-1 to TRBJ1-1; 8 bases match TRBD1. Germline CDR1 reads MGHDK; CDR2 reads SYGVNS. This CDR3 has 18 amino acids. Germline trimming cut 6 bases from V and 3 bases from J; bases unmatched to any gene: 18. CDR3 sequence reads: CASRFSGGARARDTEAFF. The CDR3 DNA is TGTGCCAGCAGATTTTCAGGGGGCGCCCGGGCTCGGGACACTGAAGCTTTCTTT.

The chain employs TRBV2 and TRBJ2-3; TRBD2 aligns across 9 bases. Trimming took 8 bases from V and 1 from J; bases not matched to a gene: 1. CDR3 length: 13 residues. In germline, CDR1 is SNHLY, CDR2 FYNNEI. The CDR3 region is CASLAGGTDTQYF. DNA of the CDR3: TGTGCCAGCTTAGCGGGAGGCACAGATACGCAGTATTTT.

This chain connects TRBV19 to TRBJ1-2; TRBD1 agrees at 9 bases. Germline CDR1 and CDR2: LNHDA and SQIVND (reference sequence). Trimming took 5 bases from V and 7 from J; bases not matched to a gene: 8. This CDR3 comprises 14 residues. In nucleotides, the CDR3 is TGTGCCAGTAGTGTGGACAGGGGAGGTCGTGGCTACACCTTC. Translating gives CASSVDRGGRGYTF. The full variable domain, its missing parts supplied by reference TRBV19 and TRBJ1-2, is DGGITQSPKYLFRKEGQNVTLSCEQNLNHDAMYWYRQDPGQGLRLIYYSQIVNDFQKGDIAEGYSVSREKKESFPLTVTSAQKNPTAFYLCASSVDRGGRGYTFGSGTRLTVV.

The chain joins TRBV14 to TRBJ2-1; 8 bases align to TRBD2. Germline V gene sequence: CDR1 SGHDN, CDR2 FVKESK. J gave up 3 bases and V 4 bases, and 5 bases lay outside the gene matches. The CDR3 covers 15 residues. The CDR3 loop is CASSPLAGYYNEQFF. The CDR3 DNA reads TGTGCCAGCAGCCCCTTAGCGGGATACTACAATGAGCAGTTCTTC.

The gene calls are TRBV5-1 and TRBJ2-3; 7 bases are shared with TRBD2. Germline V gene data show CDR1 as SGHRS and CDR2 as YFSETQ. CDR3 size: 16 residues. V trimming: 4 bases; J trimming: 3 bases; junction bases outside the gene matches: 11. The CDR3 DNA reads TGCGCCAGCAGCCTCGGGACTACCACAGCGACAGATACGCAGTATTTT. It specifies CASSLGTTTATDTQYF. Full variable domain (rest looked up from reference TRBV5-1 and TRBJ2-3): KAGVTQTPRYLIKTRGQQVTLSCSPISGHRSVSWYQQTPGQGLQFLFEYFSETQRNKGNFPGRFSGRQFSNSRSEMNVSTLELGDSALYLCASSLGTTTATDTQYFGPGTRLTVL.

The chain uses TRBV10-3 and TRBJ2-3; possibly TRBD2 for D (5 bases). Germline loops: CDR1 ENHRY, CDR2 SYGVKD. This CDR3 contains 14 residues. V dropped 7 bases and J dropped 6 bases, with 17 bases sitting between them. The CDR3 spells CAIIRTWVRDTQYF. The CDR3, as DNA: TGTGCCATCATCCGGACTTGGGTTAGGGATACGCAGTATTTT.

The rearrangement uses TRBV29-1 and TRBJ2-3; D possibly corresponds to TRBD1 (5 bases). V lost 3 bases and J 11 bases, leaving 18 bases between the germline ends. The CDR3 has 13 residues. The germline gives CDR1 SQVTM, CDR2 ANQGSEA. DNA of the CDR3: TGCAGCGTTGAGCTACGGACAAGAGACCAGCAGTATTTT. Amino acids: CSVELRTRDQQYF.